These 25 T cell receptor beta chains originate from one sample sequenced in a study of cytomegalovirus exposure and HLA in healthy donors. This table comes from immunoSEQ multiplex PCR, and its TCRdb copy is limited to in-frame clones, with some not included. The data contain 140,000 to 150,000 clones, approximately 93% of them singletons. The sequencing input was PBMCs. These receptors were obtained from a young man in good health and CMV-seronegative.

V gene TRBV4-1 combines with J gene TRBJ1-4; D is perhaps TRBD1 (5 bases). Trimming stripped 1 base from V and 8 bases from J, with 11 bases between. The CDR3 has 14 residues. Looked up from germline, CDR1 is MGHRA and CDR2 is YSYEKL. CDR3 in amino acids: CASSQASPGEKLFF. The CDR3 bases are TGCGCCAGCAGCCAAGCCTCCCCAGGGGAAAAACTGTTTTTT.

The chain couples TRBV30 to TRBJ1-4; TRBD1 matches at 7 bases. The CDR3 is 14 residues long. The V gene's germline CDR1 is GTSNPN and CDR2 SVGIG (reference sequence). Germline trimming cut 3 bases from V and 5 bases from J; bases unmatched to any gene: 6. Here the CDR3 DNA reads TGTGCCTGGAGCATAGGGACAGCCAATGAAAAACTGTTTTTT. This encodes CAWSIGTANEKLFF.

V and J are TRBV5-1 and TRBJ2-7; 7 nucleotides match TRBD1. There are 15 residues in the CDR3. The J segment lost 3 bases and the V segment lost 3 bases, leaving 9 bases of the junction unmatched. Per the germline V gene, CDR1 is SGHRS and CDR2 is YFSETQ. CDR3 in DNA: TGCGCCAGCAGCTCTGGACAGGTGGTGGGCTACGAGCAGTACTTC. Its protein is CASSSGQVVGYEQYF.

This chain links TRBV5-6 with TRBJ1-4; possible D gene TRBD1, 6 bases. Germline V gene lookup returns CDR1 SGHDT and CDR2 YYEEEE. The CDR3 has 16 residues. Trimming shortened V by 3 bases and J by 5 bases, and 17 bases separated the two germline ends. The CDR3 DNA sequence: TGTGCCAGCAGCTCGGAAATCGGGACACGCAATGAAAAACTGTTTTTT. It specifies CASSSEIGTRNEKLFF. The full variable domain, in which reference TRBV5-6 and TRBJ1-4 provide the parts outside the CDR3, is DAGVTQSPTHLIKTRGQQVTLRCSPKSGHDTVSWYQQALGQGPQFIFQYYEEEERQRGNFPDRFSGHQFPNYSSELNVNALLLGDSALYLCASSSEIGTRNEKLFFGSGTQLSVL.

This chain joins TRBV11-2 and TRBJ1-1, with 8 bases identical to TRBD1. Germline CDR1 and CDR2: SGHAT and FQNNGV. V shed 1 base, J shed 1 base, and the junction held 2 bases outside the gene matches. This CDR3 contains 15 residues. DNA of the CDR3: TGTGCCAGCAGCTTAGGGACAGGGAGGAACACTGAAGCTTTCTTT. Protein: CASSLGTGRNTEAFF.

Written as DNA, the CDR3 is TGTGCCACCGGGACTATGGGGGATACGCAGTATTTT. Residues: CATGTMGDTQYF. V usage is TRBV27 and J usage is TRBJ2-3; 7 bases agree with TRBD2. Germline V CDR1 and CDR2: MNHEY, SMNVEV (reference sequence). The trim removed 10 bases at V and 6 bases at J, leaving 7 bases unmatched. The CDR3 consists of 12 residues.

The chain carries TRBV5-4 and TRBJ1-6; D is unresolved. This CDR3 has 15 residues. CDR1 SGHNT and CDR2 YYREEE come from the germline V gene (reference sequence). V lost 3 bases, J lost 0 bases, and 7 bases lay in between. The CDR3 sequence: CASSSSSSYNSPLHF. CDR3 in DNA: TGTGCCAGCAGCTCAAGTAGCTCCTATAATTCACCCCTCCACTTT.

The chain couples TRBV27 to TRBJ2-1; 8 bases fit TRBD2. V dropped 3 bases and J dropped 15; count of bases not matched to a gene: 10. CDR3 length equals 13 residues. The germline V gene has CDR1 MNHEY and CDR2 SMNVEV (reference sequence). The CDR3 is CASSFSGASRGFF. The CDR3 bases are TGTGCCAGCAGTTTTAGCGGGGCTTCACGAGGGTTCTTC.

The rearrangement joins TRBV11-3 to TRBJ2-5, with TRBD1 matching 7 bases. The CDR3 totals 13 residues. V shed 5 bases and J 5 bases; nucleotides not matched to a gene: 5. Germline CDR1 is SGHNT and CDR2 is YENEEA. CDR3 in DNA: TGTGCCAGCAGCGGGGGACAGAAGGAGACCCAGTACTTC. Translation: CASSGGQKETQYF.

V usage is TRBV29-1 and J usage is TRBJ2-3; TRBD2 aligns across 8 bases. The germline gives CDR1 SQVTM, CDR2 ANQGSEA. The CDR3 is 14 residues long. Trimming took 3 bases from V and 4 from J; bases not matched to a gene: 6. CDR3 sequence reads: CSVDWAGGSDTQYF. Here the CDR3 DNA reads TGCAGCGTTGACTGGGCGGGGGGATCAGATACGCAGTATTTT.

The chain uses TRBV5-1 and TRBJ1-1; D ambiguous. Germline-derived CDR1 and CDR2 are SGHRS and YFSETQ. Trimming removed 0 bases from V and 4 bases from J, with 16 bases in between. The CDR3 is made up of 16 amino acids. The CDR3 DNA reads TGCGCCAGCAGCTTGGGTCGGGATTCCAGATCCACTGAAGCTTTCTTT. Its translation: CASSLGRDSRSTEAFF.

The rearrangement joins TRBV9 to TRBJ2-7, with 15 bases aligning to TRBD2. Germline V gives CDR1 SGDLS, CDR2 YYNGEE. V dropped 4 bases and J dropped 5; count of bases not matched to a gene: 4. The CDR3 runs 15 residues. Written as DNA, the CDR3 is TGTGCCAGCAGCACCCGGACTAGCGGGAGGGACGAGCAGTACGTC. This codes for CASSTRTSGRDEQYV.

The CDR3 nucleotides read TGCGCCAGCAGCCAAGGAGGGTCCGGGGCCAACGTCCTGACTTTC. It is translated as CASSQGGSGANVLTF. The chain is built from TRBV4-3 and TRBJ2-6, with TRBD2 as a possible D gene (5 bases). CDR1 is LGHNA, CDR2 YSLEER, per germline. The CDR3 consists of 15 residues. The V and J ends lost 1 base and 4 bases respectively, with 8 bases between them.

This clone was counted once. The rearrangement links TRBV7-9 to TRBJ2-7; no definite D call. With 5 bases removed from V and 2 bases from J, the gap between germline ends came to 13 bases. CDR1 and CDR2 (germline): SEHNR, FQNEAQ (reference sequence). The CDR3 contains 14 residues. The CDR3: CASSLTTTPYEQYF. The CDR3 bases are TGTGCCAGCAGCCTAACTACGACTCCCTACGAGCAGTACTTC.

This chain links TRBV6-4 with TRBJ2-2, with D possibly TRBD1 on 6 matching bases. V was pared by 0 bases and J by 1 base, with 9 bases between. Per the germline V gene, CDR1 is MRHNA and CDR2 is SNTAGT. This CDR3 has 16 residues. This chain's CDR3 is CASSDSAGENTGELFF. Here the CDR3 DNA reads TGTGCCAGCAGTGACTCGGCAGGGGAGAACACCGGGGAGCTGTTTTTT.

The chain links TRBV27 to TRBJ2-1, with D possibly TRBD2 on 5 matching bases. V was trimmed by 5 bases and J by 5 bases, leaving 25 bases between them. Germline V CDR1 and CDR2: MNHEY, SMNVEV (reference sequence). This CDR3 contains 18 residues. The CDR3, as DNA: TGTGCCAGCAGTCCGGACCGAAACAGTGTAATGCGGGACAATGAGCAGTTCTTC. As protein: CASSPDRNSVMRDNEQFF.

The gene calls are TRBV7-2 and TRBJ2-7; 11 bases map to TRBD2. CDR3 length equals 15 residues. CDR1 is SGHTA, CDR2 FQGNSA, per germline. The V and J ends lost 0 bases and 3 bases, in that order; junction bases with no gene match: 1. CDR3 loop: CASSLASGGGYEQYF. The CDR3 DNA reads TGTGCCAGCAGCTTAGCTAGCGGGGGGGGCTACGAGCAGTACTTC.

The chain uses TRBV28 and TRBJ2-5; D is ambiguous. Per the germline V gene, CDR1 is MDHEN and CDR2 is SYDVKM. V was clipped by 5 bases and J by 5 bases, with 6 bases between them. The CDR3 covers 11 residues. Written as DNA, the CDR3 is TGTGCCAGCAGTCCGAGGGAGACCCAGTACTTC. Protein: CASSPRETQYF.

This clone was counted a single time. For the CDR3, the DNA is TGTGCCAGCAGCCCGAACACAGGGACCGGGGAGCTGTTTTTT. Its translation: CASSPNTGTGELFF. The chain couples TRBV11-3 to TRBJ2-2; D is perhaps TRBD1 (6 bases). Germline CDR1 SGHNT, CDR2 YENEEA. The CDR3 consists of 14 residues. Trimming shortened V by 5 bases and J by 5 bases, and 12 bases separated the two germline ends.

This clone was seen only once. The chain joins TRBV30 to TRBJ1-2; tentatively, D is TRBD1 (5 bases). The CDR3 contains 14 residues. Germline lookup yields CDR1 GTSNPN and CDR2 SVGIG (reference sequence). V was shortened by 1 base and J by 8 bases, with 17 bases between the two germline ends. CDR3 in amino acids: CAWSARTGGLGYTF. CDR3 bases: TGTGCCTGGAGTGCCCGGACCGGGGGGTTAGGCTACACCTTC.

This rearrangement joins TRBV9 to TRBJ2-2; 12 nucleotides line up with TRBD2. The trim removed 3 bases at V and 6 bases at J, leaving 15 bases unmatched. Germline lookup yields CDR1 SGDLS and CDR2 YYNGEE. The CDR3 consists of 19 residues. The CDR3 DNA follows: TGTGCCAGCAGCGCGATGACTAGCGGGGGCGCGAGAGGCTCCGGGGAGCTGTTTTTT. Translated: CASSAMTSGGARGSGELFF.

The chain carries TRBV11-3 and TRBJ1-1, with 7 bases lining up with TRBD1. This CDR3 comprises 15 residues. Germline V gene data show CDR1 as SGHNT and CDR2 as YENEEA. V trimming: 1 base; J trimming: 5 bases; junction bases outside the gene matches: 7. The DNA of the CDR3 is TGTGCCAGCAGCTTAGCCGCAGGGGGAGAGACTGAAGCTTTCTTT. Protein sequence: CASSLAAGGETEAFF.

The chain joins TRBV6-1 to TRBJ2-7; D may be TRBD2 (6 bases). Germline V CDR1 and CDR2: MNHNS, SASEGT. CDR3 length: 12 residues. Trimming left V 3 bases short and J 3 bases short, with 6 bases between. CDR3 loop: CASSEGGYEQYF. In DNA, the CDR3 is TGTGCCAGCAGTGAGGGGGGCTACGAGCAGTACTTC.

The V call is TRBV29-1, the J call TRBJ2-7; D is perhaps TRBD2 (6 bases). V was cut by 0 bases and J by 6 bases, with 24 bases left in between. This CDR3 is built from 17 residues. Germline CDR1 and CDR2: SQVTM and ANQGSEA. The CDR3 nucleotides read TGCAGCGTTGAAGAAGGCAACAGCGTGTCGGGAGAAGTCGAGCAGTACGTC. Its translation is CSVEEGNSVSGEVEQYV.

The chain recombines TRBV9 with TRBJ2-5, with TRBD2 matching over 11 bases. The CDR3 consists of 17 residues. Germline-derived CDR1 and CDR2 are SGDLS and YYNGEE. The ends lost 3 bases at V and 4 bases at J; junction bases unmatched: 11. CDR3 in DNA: TGTGCCAGCAGCGGACCCATAGCGGGGGGGTCTTCAGAGACCCAGTACTTC. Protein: CASSGPIAGGSSETQYF. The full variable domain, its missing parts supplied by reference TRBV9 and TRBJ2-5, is DSGVTQTPKHLITATGQRVTLRCSPRSGDLSVYWYQQSLDQGLQFLIQYYNGEERAKGNILERFSAQQFPDLHSELNLSSLELGDSALYFCASSGPIAGGSSETQYFGPGTRLLVL.